The next 8 T cell receptor beta chains were all read from a single sample in a study of CD8 T cell repertoires and HIV-1 epitope variants. No antigen has been assigned to these receptors. Generated by immunoSEQ multiplex PCR, the TCRdb table keeps only in-frame clones and is missing some. The data hold 7,300 or so clones, with around 65% observed a single time. The sample consisted of cultured CD8+ T cells derived from PBMCs. These receptors were collected from a male donor with HIV.

A single count supports this clone. V is TRBV7-2 and J is TRBJ2-5; TRBD2 aligns across 10 bases. This CDR3 contains 16 residues. Unmatched junction bases numbered 8, after V lost 2 bases and J lost 5 bases. The germline V gene encodes CDR1 SGHTA and CDR2 FQGNSA. The chain's CDR3 is CASSLHLAGAGETQYF. Here the CDR3 DNA reads TGTGCCAGCAGCTTACACCTAGCGGGGGCAGGGGAGACCCAGTACTTC.

On this clone itself: Compared with germline, one end of the junction differs, possibly owing to a read error. V gene TRBV5-3 combines with J gene TRBJ2-5; D unresolved. TRBV5-3 belongs to the ORF category, with a function that is uncertain. The CDR3 is 14 amino acids. Here the CDR3 reads CASSFLTPQETQYF. CDR3 nucleotide sequence: TGTGCCAGCAGCTTCCTAACACCTCAAGAGACCCAGTACTTC.

A single count supports this clone. This sequence joins TRBV28 and TRBJ1-4, with D possibly TRBD1 on 6 matching bases. This CDR3 is built from 13 residues. Germline assignment: CDR1 MDHEN and CDR2 SYDVKM. Between the trimmed V and J ends, which lost 6 bases and 8 bases, there was a span of 13 bases. CDR3 DNA: TGTGCCAGCAGCCCTTCCGGGGGCGAAAAACTGTTTTTT. This translates into CASSPSGGEKLFF.

The chain recombines TRBV28 with TRBJ2-7; no clear D gene. Germline CDR1 MDHEN, CDR2 SYDVKM. Deletions cut 9 bases from V and 2 bases from J, with 17 bases between. The CDR3 is made up of 14 amino acids. The CDR3 sequence: CASSLPEKAYEQYF. As DNA, the CDR3 is TGTGCCAGTAGCCTTCCGGAAAAAGCCTACGAGCAGTACTTC.

The rearrangement joins TRBV7-2 to TRBJ1-2; weak D call: TRBD1 (5 bases). V was clipped by 5 bases and J by 4 bases, with 14 bases between them. The CDR3 has 14 residues. In germline, CDR1 is SGHTA, CDR2 FQGNSA. The CDR3 DNA sequence: TGTGCCAGCAGCAGCCTGGGGGAGAGCTATGGCTACACCTTC. Amino acids: CASSSLGESYGYTF.

V and J are TRBV25-1 and TRBJ2-7, with 9 bases lining up with TRBD2. The V segment lost 10 bases and the J segment 6 bases; nucleotides outside the gene matches: 16. The CDR3 extends over 15 amino acids. Per germline, CDR1 MGHDK and CDR2 SYGVNS. The CDR3 is CATRPRGLAYSEQYF. The CDR3 coding sequence is TGTGCCACCCGCCCTCGTGGACTAGCGTATTCCGAGCAGTACTTC.

J is TRBJ2-1 and V is TRBV27, with 9 bases lining up with TRBD2. With 8 bases clipped from V and 3 bases from J, the junction kept 5 bases outside the gene matches. Germline lookup yields CDR1 MNHEY and CDR2 SMNVEV (reference sequence). This CDR3 region has 14 residues. The CDR3 spells CASSGTSFYNEQFF. CDR3 in DNA: TGTGCCAGCTCGGGGACTAGCTTCTACAATGAGCAGTTCTTC.

The V call is TRBV9, the J call TRBJ2-3; perhaps TRBD1 as D (6 bases). This CDR3 region has 12 residues. With 6 bases removed from V and 14 bases from J, the gap between germline ends came to 19 bases. Germline loops: CDR1 SGDLS, CDR2 YYNGEE. Written as DNA, the CDR3 is TGTGCCAGCACCCTAATTAACCCAGGGGCGTATTTT. This encodes CASTLINPGAYF.